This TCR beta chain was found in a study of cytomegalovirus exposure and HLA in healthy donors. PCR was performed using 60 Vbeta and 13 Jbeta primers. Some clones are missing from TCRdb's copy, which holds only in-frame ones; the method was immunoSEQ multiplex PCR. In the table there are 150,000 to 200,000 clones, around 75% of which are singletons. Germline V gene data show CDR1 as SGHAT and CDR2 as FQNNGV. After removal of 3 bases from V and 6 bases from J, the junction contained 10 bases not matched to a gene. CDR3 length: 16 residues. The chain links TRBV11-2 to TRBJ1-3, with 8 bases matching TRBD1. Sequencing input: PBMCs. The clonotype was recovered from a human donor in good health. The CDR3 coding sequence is TGTGCCAGCAGCTTCGTGTTCGGACAGGGCGAAAACACCATATATTTT. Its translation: CASSFVFGQGENTIYF.